This is a list of T cell receptor beta chains from one sample in a study of cytomegalovirus exposure and HLA in healthy donors. Profiling relied on immunoSEQ multiplex PCR, and the TCRdb table lists in-frame clones only, not all of them. Seen here are tens of thousands of clones, 90% to 95% observed once, and the top ten hold about 4.5%. Sequencing was done on a sample of PBMCs. These receptors were collected from a man aged 18 to 35 in good health and CMV-seropositive. Both conserved end residues are part of each CDR3. Some rows have no size entry. The others give once, few or many, or a class for an expanded clone.

TRBV7-9	TRBJ2-1	NA	CASSLVDLKGANEQFF
TRBV18	TRBJ1-5	NA	CASSSTGTPYSNQPQHF
TRBV27	TRBJ1-1	NA	CASSLSRSDTEAFF
TRBV14	TRBJ2-5	NA	CASSHLGEAQYF
TRBV7-9	TRBJ1-3	NA	CASSPRGGNTIYF
TRBV27	TRBJ2-1	NA	CASSTIGRRGYNEQFF
TRBV10-3	TRBJ2-7	NA	CAISGSRDRESYEQYF
TRBV7-3	TRBJ1-1	NA	CASSARMNTEAFF
TRBV7-9	TRBJ2-5	NA	CASSLALTSGAGETQYF
TRBV30	TRBJ2-6	NA	CAWSVRGEGMAGANVLTF
TRBV27	TRBJ2-2	NA	CASRARSGLNTGELFF
TRBV13	TRBJ2-5	NA	CASSLEGLAGVETQYF
TRBV5-8	TRBJ2-7	NA	CASSLNGRSSYEQYF
TRBV6-5	TRBJ1-2	NA	CASRTGGLSFFFF
TRBV7-9	TRBJ2-1	NA	CASSRRDRGLQFF
TRBV7-9	TRBJ2-7	once	CASSLAVTRINGPYEQYF
TRBV5-4	TRBJ1-2	NA	CASRAGPPGTAYGYTF
TRBV7-9	TRBJ2-7	NA	CASSPTGGRYEQYF
TRBV2	TRBJ1-1	NA	CASMRQGANEAFF
TRBV11-2	TRBJ2-1	NA	CASSLDLAEQFF
TRBV10-1	TRBJ2-7	NA	CASSESDPRTTPYEQYF
TRBV4-1	TRBJ2-5	NA	CASRNRGQETQYF
TRBV28	TRBJ2-3	NA	CASSPTGWAFTDTQYF
TRBV6-5	TRBJ2-7	NA	CASSYSTRGTYEQYF
TRBV7-2	TRBJ2-7	NA	CASSQGLATYEQYF
TRBV18	TRBJ1-1	once	CASSPTDREDDEAFF
TRBV4-1	TRBJ2-7	NA	CASSHQLGGSSYEQYF
TRBV23-1	TRBJ1-5	NA	CASSQYGTDSNQPQHF
TRBV30	TRBJ1-1	NA	CAWGWGEGTEAFF
TRBV30	TRBJ1-5	NA	CAWSGAGTANQPQHF
TRBV7-2	TRBJ1-2	NA	CASSLARTGEGYTF
TRBV6-1	TRBJ2-5	NA	CASSEIGTAIGRTQYF
TRBV2	TRBJ2-2	NA	CASRGLAGVTGELFF
TRBV18	TRBJ1-1	NA	CASSGPGTGGITEAFF
TRBV11-2	TRBJ2-2	NA	CASSLPGQGVETGELFF
TRBV6-1	TRBJ2-7	NA	CASSGEAGGSYEQYF
TRBV4-1	TRBJ2-1	NA	CASSQRRGGYSNEQFF
TRBV19	TRBJ1-5	NA	CASSIGRVRGPQHF
TRBV11-3	TRBJ2-6	NA	CASSPRHSSGANVLTF
TRBV6-6	TRBJ1-4	NA	CASSTPRTGSNEKLFF
TRBV15	TRBJ2-1	NA	CATSRVGGDYNEQFF
TRBV9	TRBJ1-1	NA	CASSPRDKNTEAFF
TRBV2	TRBJ1-1	NA	CASSWENRGEAFF
TRBV27	TRBJ2-7	NA	CASSSSGPLYEQYF
TRBV11-2	TRBJ1-6	NA	CATSSGQLSSYNSPLHF
TRBV5-1	TRBJ2-5	NA	CASSINRGRETQYF
TRBV6-5	TRBJ2-1	NA	CATSGSSHEQFF